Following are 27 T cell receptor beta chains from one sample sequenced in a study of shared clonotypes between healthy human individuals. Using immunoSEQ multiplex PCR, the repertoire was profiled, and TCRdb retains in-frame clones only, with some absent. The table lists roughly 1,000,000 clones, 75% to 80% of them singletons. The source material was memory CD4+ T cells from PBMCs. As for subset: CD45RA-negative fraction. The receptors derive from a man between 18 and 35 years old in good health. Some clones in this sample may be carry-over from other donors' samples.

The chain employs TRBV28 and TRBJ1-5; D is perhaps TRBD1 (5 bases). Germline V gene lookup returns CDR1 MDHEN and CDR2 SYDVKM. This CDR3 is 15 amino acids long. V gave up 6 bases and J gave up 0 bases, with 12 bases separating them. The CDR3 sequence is CASSFGHPSNQPQHF. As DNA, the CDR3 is TGTGCCAGCAGCTTTGGACATCCTAGCAATCAGCCCCAGCATTTT.

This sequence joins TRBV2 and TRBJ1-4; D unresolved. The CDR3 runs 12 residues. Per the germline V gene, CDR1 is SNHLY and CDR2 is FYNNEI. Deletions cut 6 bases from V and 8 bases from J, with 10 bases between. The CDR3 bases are TGTGCCAGCAGGCTGGGAGGGGAAAAACTGTTTTTT. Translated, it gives CASRLGGEKLFF.

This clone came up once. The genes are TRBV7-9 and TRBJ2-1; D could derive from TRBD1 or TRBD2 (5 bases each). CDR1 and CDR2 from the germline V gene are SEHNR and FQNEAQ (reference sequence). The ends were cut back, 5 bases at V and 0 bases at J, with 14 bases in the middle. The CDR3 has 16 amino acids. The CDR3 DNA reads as TGTGCCAGCAGCCCCCCCGAAGGGACCTCCTACAATGAGCAGTTCTTC. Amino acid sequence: CASSPPEGTSYNEQFF. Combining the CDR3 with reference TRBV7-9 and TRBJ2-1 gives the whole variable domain DTGVSQNPRHKITKRGQNVTFRCDPISEHNRLYWYRQTLGQGPEFLTYFQNEAQLEKSRLLSDRFSAERPKGSFSTLEIQRTEQGDSAMYLCASSPPEGTSYNEQFFGPGTRLTVL.

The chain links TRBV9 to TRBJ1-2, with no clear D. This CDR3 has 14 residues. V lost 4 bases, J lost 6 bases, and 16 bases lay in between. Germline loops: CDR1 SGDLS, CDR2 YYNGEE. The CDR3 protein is CASSTRTFSDGYTF. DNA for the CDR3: TGTGCCAGCAGCACCCGAACCTTCTCCGATGGCTACACCTTC.

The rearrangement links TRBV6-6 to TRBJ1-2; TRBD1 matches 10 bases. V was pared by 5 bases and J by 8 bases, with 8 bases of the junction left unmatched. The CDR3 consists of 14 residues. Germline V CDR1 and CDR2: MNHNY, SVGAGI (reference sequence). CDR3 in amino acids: CASSRTGTGVGYTF. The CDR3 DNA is TGTGCCAGCAGTCGGACGGGGACAGGGGTAGGCTACACCTTC.

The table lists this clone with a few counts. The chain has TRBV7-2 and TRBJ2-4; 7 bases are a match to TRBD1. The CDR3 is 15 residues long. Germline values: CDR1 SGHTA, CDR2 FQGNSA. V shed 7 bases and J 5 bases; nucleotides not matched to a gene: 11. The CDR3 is CASIPSTGYQNIQYF. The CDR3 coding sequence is TGTGCCAGCATTCCGTCGACAGGGTACCAAAACATTCAGTACTTC.

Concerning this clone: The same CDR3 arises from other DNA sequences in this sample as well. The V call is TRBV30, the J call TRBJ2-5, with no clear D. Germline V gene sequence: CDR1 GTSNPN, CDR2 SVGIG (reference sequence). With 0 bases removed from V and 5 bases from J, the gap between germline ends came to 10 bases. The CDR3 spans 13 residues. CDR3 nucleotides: TGTGCCTGGAGTGTATTGGGTGGCGAGACCCAGTACTTC. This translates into CAWSVLGGETQYF.

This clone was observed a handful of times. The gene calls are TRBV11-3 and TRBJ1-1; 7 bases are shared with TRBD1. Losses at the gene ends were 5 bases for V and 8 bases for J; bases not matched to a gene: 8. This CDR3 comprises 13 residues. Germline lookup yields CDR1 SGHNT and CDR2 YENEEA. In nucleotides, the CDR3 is TGTGCCAGCAGCCCTACAGGGGCCCGGGAAGCTTTCTTT. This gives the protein CASSPTGAREAFF.

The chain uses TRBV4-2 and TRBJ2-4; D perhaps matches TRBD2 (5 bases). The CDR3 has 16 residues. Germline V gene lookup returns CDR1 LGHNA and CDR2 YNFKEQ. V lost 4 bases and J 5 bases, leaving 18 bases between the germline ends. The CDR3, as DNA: TGTGCCAGCAGCCGCTCAATGATGGGGAGCGAAAACATTCAGTACTTC. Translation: CASSRSMMGSENIQYF.

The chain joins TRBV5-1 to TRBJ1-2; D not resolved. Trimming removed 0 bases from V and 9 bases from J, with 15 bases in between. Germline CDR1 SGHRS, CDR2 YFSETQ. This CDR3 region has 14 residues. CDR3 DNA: TGCGCCAGCAGCTTGGATGGCAGTTCCCTTCGCTACACCTTC. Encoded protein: CASSLDGSSLRYTF.

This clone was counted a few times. The CDR3 DNA follows: TGTGCCTGGAGTGTACAGGGACTCACTGAAGCTTTCTTT. Residues: CAWSVQGLTEAFF. The J gene is TRBJ1-1, the V gene TRBV30, with D perhaps matching TRBD1 (6 bases). The germline V gene has CDR1 GTSNPN and CDR2 SVGIG (reference sequence). This CDR3 has 13 residues. V lost 0 bases and J 4 bases, leaving 9 bases between the germline ends.

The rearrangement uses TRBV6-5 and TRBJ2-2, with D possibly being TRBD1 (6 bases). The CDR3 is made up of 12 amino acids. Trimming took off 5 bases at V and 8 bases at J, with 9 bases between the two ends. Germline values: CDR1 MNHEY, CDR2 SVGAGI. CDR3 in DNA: TGTGCCAGCAGTATAAGGGGGGGGGAGCTGTTTTTT. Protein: CASSIRGGELFF.

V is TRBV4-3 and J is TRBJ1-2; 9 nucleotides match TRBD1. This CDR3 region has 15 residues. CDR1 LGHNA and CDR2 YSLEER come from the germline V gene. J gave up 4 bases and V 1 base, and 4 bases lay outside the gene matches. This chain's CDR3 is CASSQVTGGSYGYTF. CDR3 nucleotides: TGCGCCAGCAGCCAAGTGACAGGGGGAAGCTATGGCTACACCTTC.

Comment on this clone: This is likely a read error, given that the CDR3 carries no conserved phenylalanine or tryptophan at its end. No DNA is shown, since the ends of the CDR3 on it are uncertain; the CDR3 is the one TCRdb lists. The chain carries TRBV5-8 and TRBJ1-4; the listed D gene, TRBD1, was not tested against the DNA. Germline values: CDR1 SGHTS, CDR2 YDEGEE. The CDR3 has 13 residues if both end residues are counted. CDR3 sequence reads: CASSLGAGSWIPI.

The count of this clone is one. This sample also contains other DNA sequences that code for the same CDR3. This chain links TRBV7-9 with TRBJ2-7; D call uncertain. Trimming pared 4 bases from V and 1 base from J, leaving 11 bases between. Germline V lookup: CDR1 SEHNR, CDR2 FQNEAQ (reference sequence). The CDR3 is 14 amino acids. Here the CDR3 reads CASSSSGTSYEQYF. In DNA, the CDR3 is TGTGCCAGCAGCTCGTCGGGCACGTCCTACGAGCAGTACTTC.

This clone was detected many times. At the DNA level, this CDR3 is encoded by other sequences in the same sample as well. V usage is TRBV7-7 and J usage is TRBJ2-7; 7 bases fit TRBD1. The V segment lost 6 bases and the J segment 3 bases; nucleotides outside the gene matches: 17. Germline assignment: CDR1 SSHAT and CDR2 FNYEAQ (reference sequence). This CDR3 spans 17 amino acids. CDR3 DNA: TGTGCCAGCAGAACGGATAACGGGGACAGATTCAACTACGAGCAGTACTTC. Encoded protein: CASRTDNGDRFNYEQYF.

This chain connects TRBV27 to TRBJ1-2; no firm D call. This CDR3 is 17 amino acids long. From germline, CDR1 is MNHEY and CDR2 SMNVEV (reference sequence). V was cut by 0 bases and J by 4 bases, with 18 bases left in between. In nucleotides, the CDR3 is TGTGCCAGCAGTTTATCCGGCACGAGGTACACCTTCTATGGCTACACCTTC. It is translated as CASSLSGTRYTFYGYTF.

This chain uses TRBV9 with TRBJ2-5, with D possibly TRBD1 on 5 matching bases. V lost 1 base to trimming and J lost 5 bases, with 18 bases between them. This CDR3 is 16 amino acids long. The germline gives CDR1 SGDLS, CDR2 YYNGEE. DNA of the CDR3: TGTGCCAGCAGCGTAAGGCAGGGTGAAGGTGAGGAGACCCAGTACTTC. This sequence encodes CASSVRQGEGEETQYF.

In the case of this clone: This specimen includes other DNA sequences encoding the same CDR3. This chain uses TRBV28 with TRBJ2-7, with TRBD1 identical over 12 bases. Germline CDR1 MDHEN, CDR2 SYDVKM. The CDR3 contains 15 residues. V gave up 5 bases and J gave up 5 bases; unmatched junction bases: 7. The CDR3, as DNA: TGTGCCAGCAGTAGGCCGGGACAGGGGGCGAACGAGCAGTACTTC. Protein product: CASSRPGQGANEQYF. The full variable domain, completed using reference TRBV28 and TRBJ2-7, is DVKVTQSSRYLVKRTGEKVFLECVQDMDHENMFWYRQDPGLGLRLIYFSYDVKMKEKGDIPEGYSVSREKKERFSLILESASTNQTSMYLCASSRPGQGANEQYFGPGTRLTVT.

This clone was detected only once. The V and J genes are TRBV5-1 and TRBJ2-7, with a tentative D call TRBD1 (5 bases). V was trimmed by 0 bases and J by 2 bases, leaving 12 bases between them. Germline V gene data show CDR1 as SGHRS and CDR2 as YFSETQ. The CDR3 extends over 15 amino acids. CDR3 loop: CASSLGQTATYEQYF. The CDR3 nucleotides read TGCGCCAGCAGCTTGGGGCAGACAGCTACCTACGAGCAGTACTTC.

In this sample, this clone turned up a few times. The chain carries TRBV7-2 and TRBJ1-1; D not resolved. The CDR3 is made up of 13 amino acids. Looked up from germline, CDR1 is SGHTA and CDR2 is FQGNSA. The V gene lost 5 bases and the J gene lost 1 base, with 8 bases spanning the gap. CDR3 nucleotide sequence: TGTGCCAGCAGCCCCACCCCGAACACTGAAGCTTTCTTT. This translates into CASSPTPNTEAFF.

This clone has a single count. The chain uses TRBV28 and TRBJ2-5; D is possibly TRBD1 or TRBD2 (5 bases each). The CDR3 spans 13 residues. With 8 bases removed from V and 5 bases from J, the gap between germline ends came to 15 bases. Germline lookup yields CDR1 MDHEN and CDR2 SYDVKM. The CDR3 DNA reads TGTGCCAGCCACCCGGGGACGGAGGAGACCCAGTACTTC. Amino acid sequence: CASHPGTEETQYF.

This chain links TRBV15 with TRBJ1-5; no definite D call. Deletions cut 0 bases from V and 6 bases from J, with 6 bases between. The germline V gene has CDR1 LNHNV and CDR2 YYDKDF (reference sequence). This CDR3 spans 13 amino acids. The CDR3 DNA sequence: TGTGCCACCAGCAGAGATTTGGTTCAGCCCCAGCATTTT. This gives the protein CATSRDLVQPQHF.

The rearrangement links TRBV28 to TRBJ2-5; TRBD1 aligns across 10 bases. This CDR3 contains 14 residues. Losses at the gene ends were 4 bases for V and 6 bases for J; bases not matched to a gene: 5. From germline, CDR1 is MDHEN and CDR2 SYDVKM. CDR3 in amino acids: CASSWGQGWQTQYF. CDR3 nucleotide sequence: TGTGCCAGCAGTTGGGGACAGGGGTGGCAGACCCAGTACTTC.

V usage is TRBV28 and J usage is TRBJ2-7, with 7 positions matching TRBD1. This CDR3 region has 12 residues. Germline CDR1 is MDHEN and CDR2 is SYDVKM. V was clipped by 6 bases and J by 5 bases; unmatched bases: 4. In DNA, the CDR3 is TGTGCCAGCAGCCTACAGGGGAACGAGCAGTACTTC. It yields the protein CASSLQGNEQYF.

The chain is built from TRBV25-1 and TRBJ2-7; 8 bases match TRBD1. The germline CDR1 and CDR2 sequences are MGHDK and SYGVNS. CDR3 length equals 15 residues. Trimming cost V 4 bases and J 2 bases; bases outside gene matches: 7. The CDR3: CASSALGTGAYEQYF. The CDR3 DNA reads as TGTGCCAGCAGTGCCCTGGGGACAGGAGCCTACGAGCAGTACTTC.

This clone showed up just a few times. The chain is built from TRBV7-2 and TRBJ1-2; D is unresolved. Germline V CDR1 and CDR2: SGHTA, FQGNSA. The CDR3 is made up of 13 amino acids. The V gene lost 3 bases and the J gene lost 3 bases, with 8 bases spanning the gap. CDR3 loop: CASSFREDYGYTF. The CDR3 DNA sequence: TGTGCCAGCAGCTTCCGGGAGGACTATGGCTACACCTTC.